This T cell receptor (beta chain) was found in a study of T cell repertoires in cytomegalovirus infection. Study at large: It was the public TCR beta signatures that indicated both CMV infection and matching HLA type. Findings and limits, study-wide: Carriers of CMV and the relevant HLA type were discriminated by public TCR beta frequency.

This clonotype has ten or more counts. No antigen is known for it. Germline V gene data show CDR1 as SEHNR and CDR2 as FQNEAQ (reference sequence). The CDR3 is 14 amino acids. Trimming cost V 4 bases and J 2 bases, with 11 bases left between them. TCRdb reanalysed the reads using MiXCR and keeps one entry per CDR3 protein. This repertoire shows approximately 500,000 distinct CDR3 sequences, 15% to 20% found once; its top ten account for 20% to 30%. The chain recombines TRBV7-9 with TRBJ1-1; no definite D call. The specimen was CD8+ T cells from PBMCs. The receptor was derived from a human donor in good health (CMV status not recorded). Some clones in this sample may be carry-over from other donors' samples. The CDR3 reads CASSSREGNTEAFF. The CDR3 DNA sequence: TGTGCCAGCAGCTCCCGGGAGGGAAACACTGAAGCTTTCTTT.